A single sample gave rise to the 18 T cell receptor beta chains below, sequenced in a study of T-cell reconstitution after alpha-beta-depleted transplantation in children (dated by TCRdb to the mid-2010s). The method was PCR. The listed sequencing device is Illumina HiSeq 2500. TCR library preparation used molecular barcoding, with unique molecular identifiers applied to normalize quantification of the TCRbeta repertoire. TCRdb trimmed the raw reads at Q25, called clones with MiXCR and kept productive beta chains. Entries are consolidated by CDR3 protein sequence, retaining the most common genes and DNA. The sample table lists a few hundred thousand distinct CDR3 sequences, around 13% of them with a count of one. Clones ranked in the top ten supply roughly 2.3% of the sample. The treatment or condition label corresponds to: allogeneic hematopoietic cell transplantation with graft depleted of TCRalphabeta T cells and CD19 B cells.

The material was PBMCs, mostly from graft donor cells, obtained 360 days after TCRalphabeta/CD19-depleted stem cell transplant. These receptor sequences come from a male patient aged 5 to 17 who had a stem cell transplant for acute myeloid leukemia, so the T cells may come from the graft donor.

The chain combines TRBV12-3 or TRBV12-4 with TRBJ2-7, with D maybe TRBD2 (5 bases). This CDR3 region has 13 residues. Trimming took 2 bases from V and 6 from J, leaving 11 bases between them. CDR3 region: CASSLWENGEQYF. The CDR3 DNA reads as TGTGCCAGCAGTTTATGGGAGAACGGCGAGCAGTACTTC.

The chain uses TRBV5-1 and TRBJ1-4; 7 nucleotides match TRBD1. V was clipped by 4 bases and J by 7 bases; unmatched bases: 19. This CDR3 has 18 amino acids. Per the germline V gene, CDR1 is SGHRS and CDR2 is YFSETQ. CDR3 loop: CASSQGQRALQQLEKLFF. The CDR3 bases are TGCGCCAGCAGCCAGGGACAGCGAGCCTTACAACAGCTTGAAAAACTGTTTTTT.

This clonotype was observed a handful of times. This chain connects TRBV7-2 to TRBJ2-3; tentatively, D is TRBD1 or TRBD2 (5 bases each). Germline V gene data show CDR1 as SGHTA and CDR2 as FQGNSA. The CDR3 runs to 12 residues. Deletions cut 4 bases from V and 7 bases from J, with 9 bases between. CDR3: CASSWDQYTQYF. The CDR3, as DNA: TGTGCCAGCAGCTGGGACCAATATACGCAGTATTTT.

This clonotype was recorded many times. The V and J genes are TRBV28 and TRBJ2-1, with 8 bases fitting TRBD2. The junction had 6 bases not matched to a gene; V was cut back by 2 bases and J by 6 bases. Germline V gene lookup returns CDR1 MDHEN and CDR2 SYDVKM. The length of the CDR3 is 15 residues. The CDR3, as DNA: TGTGCCAGCAGTTTAGCGGGAGGCCAGGGCAATGAGCAGTTCTTC. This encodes CASSLAGGQGNEQFF.

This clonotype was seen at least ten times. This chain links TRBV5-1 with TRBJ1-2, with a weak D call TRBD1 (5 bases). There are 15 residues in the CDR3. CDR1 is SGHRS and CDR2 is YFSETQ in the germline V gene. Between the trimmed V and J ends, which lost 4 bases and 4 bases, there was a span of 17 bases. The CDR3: CASSPLDQGVYGYTF. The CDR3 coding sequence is TGCGCCAGCAGCCCCCTGGATCAGGGAGTCTATGGCTACACCTTC. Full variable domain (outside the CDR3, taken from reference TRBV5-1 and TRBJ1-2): KAGVTQTPRYLIKTRGQQVTLSCSPISGHRSVSWYQQTPGQGLQFLFEYFSETQRNKGNFPGRFSGRQFSNSRSEMNVSTLELGDSALYLCASSPLDQGVYGYTFGSGTRLTVV.

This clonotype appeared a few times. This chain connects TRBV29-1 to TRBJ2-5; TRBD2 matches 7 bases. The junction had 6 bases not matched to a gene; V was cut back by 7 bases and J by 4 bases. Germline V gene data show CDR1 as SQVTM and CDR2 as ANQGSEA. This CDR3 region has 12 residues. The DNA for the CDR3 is TGCAGCGGTTACCCGGGAGGAGAGACCCAGTACTTC. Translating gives CSGYPGGETQYF.

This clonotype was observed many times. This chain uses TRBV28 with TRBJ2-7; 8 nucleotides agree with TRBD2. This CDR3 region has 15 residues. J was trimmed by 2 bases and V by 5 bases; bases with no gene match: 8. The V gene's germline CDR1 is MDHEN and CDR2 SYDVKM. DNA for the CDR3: TGTGCCAGCAGTAGTAACCCGGGACTAGCCTACGAGCAGTACTTC. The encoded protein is CASSSNPGLAYEQYF. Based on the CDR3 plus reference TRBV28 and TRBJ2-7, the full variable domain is DVKVTQSSRYLVKRTGEKVFLECVQDMDHENMFWYRQDPGLGLRLIYFSYDVKMKEKGDIPEGYSVSREKKERFSLILESASTNQTSMYLCASSSNPGLAYEQYFGPGTRLTVT.

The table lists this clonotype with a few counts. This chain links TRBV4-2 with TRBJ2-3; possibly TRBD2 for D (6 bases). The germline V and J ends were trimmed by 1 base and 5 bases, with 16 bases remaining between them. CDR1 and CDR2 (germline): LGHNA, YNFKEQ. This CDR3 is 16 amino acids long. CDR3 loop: CASSQVGTPSGDTQYF. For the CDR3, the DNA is TGTGCCAGCAGCCAAGTCGGGACTCCCAGTGGAGATACGCAGTATTTT.

In DNA, the CDR3 is TGTGCCACCAGTGATCACAGGGTTATAGCCTACAATGAGCAGTTCTTC. Residues: CATSDHRVIAYNEQFF. This rearrangement joins TRBV24-1 to TRBJ2-1, with D possibly TRBD1 on 6 matching bases. Germline V gene sequence: CDR1 KGHDR, CDR2 SFDVKD. The V and J ends lost 3 bases and 2 bases respectively, with 13 bases between them. The CDR3 contains 16 residues.

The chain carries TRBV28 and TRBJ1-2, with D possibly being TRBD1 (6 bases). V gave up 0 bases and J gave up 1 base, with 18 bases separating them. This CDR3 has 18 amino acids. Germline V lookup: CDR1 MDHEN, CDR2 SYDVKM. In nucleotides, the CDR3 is TGTGCCAGCAGTTTATGGCCTATCCGGGACAAGCATAACTATGGCTACACCTTC. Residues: CASSLWPIRDKHNYGYTF.

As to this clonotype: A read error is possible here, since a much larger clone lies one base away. The CDR3, as DNA: TGTGCCATCAGCCAAGATGCGACAGTTGGGAGCTCCTATAATTCACCCCTCCACTTT. Its translation: CAISQDATVGSSYNSPLHF. The genes are TRBV4-2 and TRBJ1-6, with D perhaps matching TRBD1 (5 bases). Germline lookup yields CDR1 LGHNA and CDR2 YNFKEQ. This CDR3 spans 19 amino acids.

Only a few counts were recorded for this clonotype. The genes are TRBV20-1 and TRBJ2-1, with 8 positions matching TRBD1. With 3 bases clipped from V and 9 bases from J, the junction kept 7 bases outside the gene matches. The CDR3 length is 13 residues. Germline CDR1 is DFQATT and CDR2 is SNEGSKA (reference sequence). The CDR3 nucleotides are TGCAGTGCTAGGACAGGGGCGCCCGGTGAGCAGTTCTTC. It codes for CSARTGAPGEQFF.

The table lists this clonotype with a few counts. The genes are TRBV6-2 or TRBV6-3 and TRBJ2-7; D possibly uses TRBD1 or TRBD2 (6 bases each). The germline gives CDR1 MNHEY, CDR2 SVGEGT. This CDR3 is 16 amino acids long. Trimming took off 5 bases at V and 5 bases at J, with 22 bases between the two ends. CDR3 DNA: TGTGCCAGCAGTACAGCCGGGATCGGGGGCGTCCACGAGCAGTACTTC. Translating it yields CASSTAGIGGVHEQYF.

The CDR3 protein is CASSLGPGVEKLFF. The DNA of the CDR3 is TGTGCCAGCAGCTTAGGTCCAGGAGTTGAAAAACTGTTTTTT. V is TRBV7-2 and J is TRBJ1-4; D gene uncertain. Per germline, CDR1 SGHTA and CDR2 FQGNSA. V was shortened by 1 base and J by 7 bases, with 10 bases between the two germline ends. This CDR3 spans 14 amino acids.

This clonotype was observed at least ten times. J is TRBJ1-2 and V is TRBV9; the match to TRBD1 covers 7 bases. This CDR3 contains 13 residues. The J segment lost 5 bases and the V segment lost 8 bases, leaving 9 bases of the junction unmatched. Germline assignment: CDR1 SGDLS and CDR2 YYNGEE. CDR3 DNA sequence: TGTGCCAGTAGCCAAGGGGGCGGGTATGGCTACACCTTC. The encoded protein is CASSQGGGYGYTF.

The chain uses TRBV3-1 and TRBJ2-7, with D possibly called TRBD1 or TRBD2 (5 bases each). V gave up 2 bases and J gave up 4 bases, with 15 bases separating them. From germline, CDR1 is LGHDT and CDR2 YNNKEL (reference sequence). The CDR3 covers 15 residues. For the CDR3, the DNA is TGTGCCAGCAGCCAACCGACAGAGGGGAGATACGAGCAGTACTTC. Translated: CASSQPTEGRYEQYF.

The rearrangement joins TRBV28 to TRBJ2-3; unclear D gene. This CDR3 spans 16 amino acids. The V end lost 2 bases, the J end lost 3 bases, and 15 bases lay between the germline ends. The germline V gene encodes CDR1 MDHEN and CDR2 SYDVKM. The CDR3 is CASSLASLSGTDTQYF. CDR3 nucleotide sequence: TGTGCCAGCAGTTTAGCGAGCCTAAGTGGGACAGATACGCAGTATTTT.

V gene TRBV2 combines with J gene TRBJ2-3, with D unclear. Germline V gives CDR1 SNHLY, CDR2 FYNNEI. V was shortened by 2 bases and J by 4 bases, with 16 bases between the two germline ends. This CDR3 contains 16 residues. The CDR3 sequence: CASSESSVRRSDTQYF. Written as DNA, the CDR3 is TGTGCCAGCAGTGAAAGTAGTGTAAGACGCTCAGATACGCAGTATTTT.